Presented here are 6 T cell receptor beta chains from one specimen sequenced in a study of cytomegalovirus exposure and HLA in healthy donors (dated by TCRdb to the late 2010s). Libraries were built with the immunoSEQ multiplex PCR assay. The multiplex PCR relied on a mix of 60 forward primers for TCR Vbeta segments and 13 reverse primers for TCR Jbeta segments. TCRdb took over this immuneACCESS table, retaining in-frame rearrangements with V and J assigned. Such tables are incomplete; in checked studies, under half of the missing clones stem from an unresolved V gene, and the remainder is unexplained. The sample table contains roughly 130,000 clones; only one count was recorded for roughly four fifths of them. Approximately 1.7% of the sample rests with the top ten. Sequencing was performed on PBMCs. These receptors were taken from a woman between 50 and 59 years old in good health and CMV-seronegative.

This chain joins TRBV5-4 and TRBJ1-2; no definite D call. Deletions cut 2 bases from V and 2 bases from J, with 7 bases between. Germline lookup yields CDR1 SGHNT and CDR2 YYREEE (reference sequence). The CDR3 is made up of 13 amino acids. Here the CDR3 DNA reads TGTGCCAGCAGCTTCCAGGTGAACTATGGCTACACCTTC. Amino acid sequence: CASSFQVNYGYTF. Full variable domain (outside the CDR3, taken from reference TRBV5-4 and TRBJ1-2): ETGVTQSPTHLIKTRGQQVTLRCSSQSGHNTVSWYQQALGQGPQFIFQYYREEENGRGNFPPRFSGLQFPNYSSELNVNALELDDSALYLCASSFQVNYGYTFGSGTRLTVV.

The rearrangement links TRBV5-4 to TRBJ1-5, with 7 bases aligning to TRBD1. The CDR3 is 16 amino acids. V shed 0 bases and J 0 bases; nucleotides not matched to a gene: 3. CDR1 is SGHNT and CDR2 is YYREEE in the germline V gene (reference sequence). CDR3 sequence (DNA): TGTGCCAGCAGCTTGGGGGGACAGAATAGCAATCAGCCCCAGCATTTT. Its protein is CASSLGGQNSNQPQHF. The complete variable domain, with remaining parts taken from reference TRBV5-4 and TRBJ1-5, reads ETGVTQSPTHLIKTRGQQVTLRCSSQSGHNTVSWYQQALGQGPQFIFQYYREEENGRGNFPPRFSGLQFPNYSSELNVNALELDDSALYLCASSLGGQNSNQPQHFGDGTRLSIL.

The chain couples TRBV2 to TRBJ2-5; 10 nucleotides agree with TRBD2. V lost 3 bases and J lost 5; bases outside the gene matches: 6. The CDR3 loop spans 15 amino acids. CDR1 SNHLY and CDR2 FYNNEI come from the germline V gene. CDR3: CASSDSGTSEETQYF. The CDR3 DNA follows: TGTGCCAGCAGTGATTCCGGGACTAGCGAGGAGACCCAGTACTTC. The full variable domain, completed using reference TRBV2 and TRBJ2-5, is EPEVTQTPSHQVTQMGQEVILRCVPISNHLYFYWYRQILGQKVEFLVSFYNNEISEKSEIFDDQFSVERPDGSNFTLKIRSTKLEDSAMYFCASSDSGTSEETQYFGPGTRLLVL.

The V and J genes are TRBV5-1 and TRBJ1-1; 7 nucleotides agree with TRBD1. There are 15 residues in the CDR3. V gave up 0 bases and J gave up 7 bases; unmatched junction bases: 9. Germline CDR1 reads SGHRS; CDR2 reads YFSETQ. The CDR3 loop is CASSLDTGAVGEAFF. The CDR3 nucleotides are TGCGCCAGCAGCTTGGATACAGGGGCGGTTGGTGAAGCTTTCTTT.

This chain's CDR3 is CASSYSTGGYEQYV. The CDR3 region has the DNA TGTGCCAGCAGTTACTCGACTGGCGGTTACGAGCAGTACGTC. This chain links TRBV6-5 with TRBJ2-7; no definite D call. The CDR3 totals 14 residues. V was trimmed by 0 bases and J by 4 bases, leaving 10 bases between them. The V gene's germline CDR1 is MNHEY and CDR2 SVGAGI.

This chain connects TRBV4-3 to TRBJ1-5; 9 nucleotides agree with TRBD1. CDR3 length equals 15 residues. V was clipped by 0 bases and J by 6 bases; unmatched bases: 3. Per the germline V gene, CDR1 is LGHNA and CDR2 is YSLEER. The CDR3 DNA reads as TGCGCCAGCAGCCAAGAGGGACAGGGAGGTCAGCCCCAGCATTTT. Its protein is CASSQEGQGGQPQHF.